These T cell receptor beta chains were read from a single sample in a study of Ad26.COV2.S vaccination and SARS-CoV-2 variants. Some clones are missing from TCRdb's copy, which holds only in-frame ones; the method was immunoSEQ multiplex PCR. Among approximately 480,000 clones listed, approximately 90% were seen once. Sample: peripheral blood, taken in a trial of Ad26.COV2.S vaccine versus placebo. Source of these receptors: a person aged 18-65 years who received the Ad26.COV2.S COVID-19 vaccine or a placebo. CDR3s include the opening cysteine and the closing phenylalanine or tryptophan. The D gene is left open where the match is weak. Clone size is stated in some rows and not others, as once, few, many or a class when expanded.

TRBJ2-1 - TRBD2 TRBV9 TGTGCCAGCAGCGCCTGGACTAGCGGGAGGTCTTTGGATGAGCAGTTCTTC CASSAWTSGRSLDEQFF
TRBJ1-2 - - TRBV2 TGTGCCAGCAGCCGAGGACCGTCAGGAGGCTACACCTTC CASSRGPSGGYTF
TRBJ2-1 - - TRBV5-1 TGCGCCAGCAGCGGGGTGGGGCCGCTTTACAATGAGCAGTTCTTC CASSGVGPLYNEQFF
TRBJ1-1 once - TRBV6-4 TGTGCCAGCAGCGGACAGCTGAACACTGAAGCTTTCTTT CASSGQLNTEAFF
TRBJ1-2 few - TRBV13 TGTGCCAGCAGCTTAGGGGGGCCAGGCGTCACCTTC CASSLGGPGVTF
TRBJ2-7 few TRBD2 TRBV3-1/TRBV3-2 TGTGCCAGCAGCCAAAGGACTAGCGGGAGGGCCCACTACGAGCAGTACTTC CASSQRTSGRAHYEQYF
TRBJ1-5 - TRBD1 TRBV6-5 TGTGCCAGCAGTTACTCGTGGCCGACAGGGAGTCAGCCCCAGCATTTT CASSYSWPTGSQPQHF
TRBJ1-1 - - TRBV28 TGTGCCAGCAGAGAACCGGGCCGGGACACTGAAGCTTTCTTT CASREPGRDTEAFF
TRBJ2-2 - - TRBV6-6 TGTGCCAGCACCGTTATGACAGGAACCGGGGAGCTGTTTTTT CASTVMTGTGELFF
TRBJ2-1 - TRBD1 TRBV28 TGTGCCAGCAGTGCACGACAGGGGGCGTGGAATGAGCAGTTCTTC CASSARQGAWNEQFF
TRBJ2-5 - TRBD1 TRBV7-2 TGTGCCAGCAGCATCGGGACAGGGGGCGTGGAGACCCAGTACTTC CASSIGTGGVETQYF
TRBJ2-7 - TRBD1 TRBV7-8 TGTGCCAGCAGCCGCCGGGACAGAACTTACGAGCAGTACTTC CASSRRDRTYEQYF
TRBJ2-7 - - TRBV11-2 TGTGCCAGCAGCTTAGGCTTGGGGGGACGCGAGCAGTACTTC CASSLGLGGREQYF
TRBJ2-3 - TRBD2 TRBV28 TGTGCCAGCAGGCGGGAGGTCATGGATACGCAGTATTTT CASRREVMDTQYF
TRBJ2-7 - TRBD2 TRBV28 TGTGCCAGCAGTCCCCCTAGCGGCTCCTACGAGCAGTACTTC CASSPPSGSYEQYF
TRBJ2-7 - TRBD2 TRBV10-3 TGTGCCGTCTCGGGACTAGCGGGAAGAGAGCAGTACTTC CAVSGLAGREQYF
TRBJ2-1 - TRBD1 TRBV6-5 TGTGCCAGCAGCTCCCGGGACAGGGGGTACAATGAGCAGTTCTTC CASSSRDRGYNEQFF
TRBJ1-2 - TRBD1 TRBV12-3/TRBV12-4 TGTGCCAGCAGATCCCCAGGGGGAGGAGGCTACACCTTC CASRSPGGGGYTF
TRBJ1-6 - - TRBV28 TGTGCCAGCAGTTTAGGACAGCAAAATTCACCCCTCCACTTT CASSLGQQNSPLHF
TRBJ2-7 - TRBD1 TRBV9 TGTGCCAGCAGCCTAGGGGGACAGGGAAGGTACGAGCAGTACTTC CASSLGGQGRYEQYF
TRBJ2-7 - - TRBV6-1 TGTGCCAGCAGTGACTACGAGCAGTACTTC CASSDYEQYF
TRBJ2-1 - - TRBV10-3 TGTGCCATCAGTGAAGTAATCGAGGAGCAGTTCTTC CAISEVIEEQFF
TRBJ2-2 - - TRBV11-2 TGTGCCAGCAGCTTATCTAGCGTGAATTGGAGGGACACCGGGGAGCTGTTTTTT CASSLSSVNWRDTGELFF
TRBJ2-5 - TRBD2 TRBV7-6 TGTGCCAGCAGCACAGACCAACTAGCGGGCCACCAAGAGACCCAGTACTTC CASSTDQLAGHQETQYF
TRBJ1-5 - - TRBV5-8 TGTGCCAGCAGCTTGGGAATCTCCGGGGTCGTGAGGTCCCAGCATTTT CASSLGISGVVRSQHF
TRBJ1-2 - - TRBV7-2 TGTGCCAGCAGCTCCCAGGGGCCGTCTAACTATGGCTACACCTTC CASSSQGPSNYGYTF
TRBJ1-2 few - TRBV3-1/TRBV3-2 TGTGCCAGCAGCCAAGATCCCACAGACTACTATGGCTACACCTTC CASSQDPTDYYGYTF
TRBJ2-5 - TRBD2 TRBV20-1 TGCAGTGCTAGTGGCAGGGGGGTAGCGGGAGCGCGGGAGACCCAGTACTTC CSASGRGVAGARETQYF
TRBJ2-7 - - TRBV6-2/TRBV6-3 TGTGCCAGCAGTTACTCACAGGGATTGGCCTACGAGCAGTACTTC CASSYSQGLAYEQYF
TRBJ2-2 - - TRBV5-4 TGTGCCAGCAGCTTGGCCTCGGCAGGACCGAACACCGGGGAGCTGTTTTTT CASSLASAGPNTGELFF
TRBJ1-2 few - TRBV6-4 TGTGCCAGCACCCACCCGGGAAGGGGAACTTCTAACTATGGCTACACCTTC CASTHPGRGTSNYGYTF
TRBJ2-5 - TRBD2 TRBV27 TGTGCCAGCAGTGGGATGAGGACTAGCGGGACCTATTCCCAGTACTTC CASSGMRTSGTYSQYF
TRBJ1-4 - - TRBV3-1/TRBV3-2 TGTGCCAGCAGCCAAGATCTACAACTGTTTTTT CASSQDLQLFF
TRBJ2-7 - - TRBV28 TGTGCCAGCAGTTCCCCGGGGAGAACCTACGAGCAGTACTTC CASSSPGRTYEQYF
TRBJ2-7 - - TRBV7-8 TGTGCCAGCAGCCTGGGACTTCCCCTTGACGAGCAGTACTTC CASSLGLPLDEQYF
TRBJ2-7 - - TRBV27 TGTGCCAGCAGTCCCCGTGTCGGGGTCATCTCCTCCTACGAGCAGTACTTC CASSPRVGVISSYEQYF
TRBJ1-5 - - TRBV7-7 TGTGCCAGCAGCTTAGCCGGGGTTGGGGAGCGCCCATTGAGCAATCAGCCCCAGCATTTT CASSLAGVGERPLSNQPQHF
TRBJ2-2 - TRBD2 TRBV6-2/TRBV6-3 TGTGCCAGCAGCCGACTAGCGGGGACCGGGGAGCTGTTTTTT CASSRLAGTGELFF
TRBJ2-5 - - TRBV6-5 TGTGCCAGCAGTTCGTGGACTAATTCCCAAGAGACCCAGTACTTC CASSSWTNSQETQYF
TRBJ2-4 - TRBD1 TRBV19 TGTGCCAGTAGCACCTTTGGGACAGTCAACTCTTTAGCCAAAAACATTCAGTACTTC CASSTFGTVNSLAKNIQYF
TRBJ2-1 - - TRBV5-4 TGTGCCAGCAGCTTGCAGGGGTACAATGAGCAGTTCTTC CASSLQGYNEQFF